What follows are 28 T cell receptor beta chains derived from one specimen sequenced in a study of post-analysis software for immune sequencing data (dated by TCRdb to between 2014 and 2017). Study-level results and caveats: Four to six TRBV segments, including TRBV5-6, TRBV5-1 and TRBV20-1, were significantly more frequent in patients than controls.

The library was made by PCR. The sequencer listed for this sample is Illumina HiSeq 2500. To reduce PCR and sequencing biases, unique molecular identifiers were built into the TCR beta cDNA libraries. The raw public data were reprocessed by TCRdb itself: fastp quality trimming at Q25, MiXCR clonotype calling, in-frame beta chains only. Each entry merges the rows of one CDR3 protein and shows their most common DNA and genes. A total of 350,000 to 450,000 distinct CDR3 sequences appear in this sample, roughly 40% of them only once. The top ten clonotypes cover 7.6% of the sample. Antigens of these TCRs are unknown. The sequencing sample was made of blood. The receptors derive from a girl aged 2 to 10 with multiple sclerosis.

The chain combines TRBV5-1 with TRBJ2-6; TRBD1 aligns across 10 bases. V was clipped by 5 bases and J by 2 bases; unmatched bases: 7. The CDR3 is 17 residues long. Per germline, CDR1 SGHRS and CDR2 YFSETQ. CDR3 in amino acids: CASSPGQGSPGANVLTF. CDR3 sequence (DNA): TGCGCCAGCAGTCCGGGACAGGGGTCCCCTGGGGCCAACGTCCTGACTTTC.

The rearrangement uses TRBV28 and TRBJ2-3; 10 nucleotides match TRBD1. Germline CDR1 MDHEN, CDR2 SYDVKM. Trimming at V came to 6 bases and at J to 4 bases, leaving 1 base not matched to a gene. This CDR3 has 13 residues. For the CDR3, the DNA is TGTGCCAGCAGGGGACAGGGGTCAGATACGCAGTATTTT. Its translation is CASRGQGSDTQYF.

This sequence joins TRBV3-1 and TRBJ1-2, with no clear D. Germline CDR1 reads LGHDT; CDR2 reads YNNKEL (reference sequence). The CDR3 has 14 residues. Trimming left V 0 bases short and J 5 bases short, with 10 bases between. CDR3 sequence: CASSQDLLGYGYTF. Written as DNA, the CDR3 is TGTGCCAGCAGCCAAGATCTACTGGGGTATGGCTACACCTTC.

V gene TRBV16 combines with J gene TRBJ1-1; D gene uncertain. Germline V gene lookup returns CDR1 KGHSY and CDR2 FQNENV. V was shortened by 1 base and J by 0 bases, with 6 bases between the two germline ends. The CDR3 loop spans 14 amino acids. The CDR3 DNA follows: TGTGCCAGCAGCCAATACACGATGAACACTGAAGCTTTCTTT. This gives the protein CASSQYTMNTEAFF. Full variable domain (missing parts from reference TRBV16 and TRBJ1-1): GEEVAQTPKHLVRGEGQKAKLYCAPIKGHSYVFWYQQVLKNEFKFLISFQNENVFDETGMPKERFSAKCLPNSPCSLEIQATKLEDSAVYFCASSQYTMNTEAFFGQGTRLTVV.

The chain couples TRBV10-3 to TRBJ2-7, with 7 bases identical to TRBD1. Germline values: CDR1 ENHRY, CDR2 SYGVKD. This CDR3 spans 15 amino acids. Trimming at V came to 1 base and at J to 0 bases, leaving 3 bases not matched to a gene. The CDR3 here is CAISEFGTDSYEQYF. In DNA form, the CDR3 reads TGTGCCATCAGTGAGTTTGGGACAGACTCCTACGAGCAGTACTTC.

The chain has TRBV5-1 and TRBJ2-2; 7 nucleotides align to TRBD2. Germline CDR1 SGHRS, CDR2 YFSETQ. With 0 bases clipped from V and 4 bases from J, the junction kept 6 bases outside the gene matches. The CDR3 is 16 amino acids. CDR3 nucleotides: TGCGCCAGCAGCTTGGCCCAGCGGGGTGGCACCGGGGAGCTGTTTTTT. As protein: CASSLAQRGGTGELFF.

This clonotype has a handful of counts. The J gene is TRBJ2-6, the V gene TRBV7-6, with 9 bases fitting TRBD1. Looked up from germline, CDR1 is SGHVS and CDR2 is FNYEAQ. J was trimmed by 3 bases and V by 5 bases; bases with no gene match: 8. The CDR3 contains 17 residues. CDR3 nucleotide sequence: TGTGCCAGCAGCAACAGGGGGCCCCGGGTTGGGGCCAACGTCCTGACTTTC. This encodes CASSNRGPRVGANVLTF.

The V and J genes are TRBV6-5 and TRBJ1-2, with 7 bases fitting TRBD1. The CDR3 extends over 15 amino acids. Germline V lookup: CDR1 MNHEY, CDR2 SVGAGI. V trimming: 2 bases; J trimming: 7 bases; junction bases outside the gene matches: 10. DNA for the CDR3: TGTGCCAGCAGTTACACCCCAGGGGGTCGGAGTGGCTACACCTTC. Translating gives CASSYTPGGRSGYTF.

This clonotype was seen a few times. The chain combines TRBV5-8 with TRBJ1-2; a weak D match, TRBD1 (5 bases). V lost 4 bases, J lost 4 bases, and 17 bases lay in between. Germline V gives CDR1 SGHTS, CDR2 YDEGEE. The CDR3 sequence is 15 residues long. This CDR3 is CASSPRTRYTYGYTF. In nucleotides, the CDR3 is TGTGCCAGCAGCCCCCGGACACGGTACACCTATGGCTACACCTTC.

The V and J genes are TRBV27 and TRBJ1-4; D call uncertain. Germline V lookup: CDR1 MNHEY, CDR2 SMNVEV (reference sequence). Trimming removed 8 bases from V and 8 bases from J, with 15 bases in between. The CDR3 sequence is 13 residues long. CDR3 bases: TGTGCCAGCGGACGGAGGGATGGGGAAAAACTGTTTTTT. It encodes CASGRRDGEKLFF.

The chain combines TRBV3-1 with TRBJ2-5; a possible D gene is TRBD1 (6 bases). V lost 4 bases and J 5 bases, leaving 17 bases between the germline ends. Germline V CDR1 and CDR2: LGHDT, YNNKEL (reference sequence). The CDR3 runs 15 residues. In nucleotides, the CDR3 is TGTGCCAGCAGCCTTGTAGGGGGTGAGGTGGAGACCCAGTACTTC. Protein: CASSLVGGEVETQYF.

Remarks on this clonotype: The junction does not match germline at one end; this may be a read error. This chain connects TRBV28 to TRBJ2-4; 10 positions match TRBD1. This CDR3 spans 21 amino acids. Germline V CDR1 and CDR2: MDHEN, SYDVKM. For the CDR3, the DNA is TGTGTCAGCAGTTTTCGGTGGACAGGGGGAAGTTTGGAACTAGCCAAAAACATTCAGTACTTC. Translating it yields CVSSFRWTGGSLELAKNIQYF.

V and J are TRBV27 and TRBJ1-5, with D unclear. The germline V gene has CDR1 MNHEY and CDR2 SMNVEV (reference sequence). This CDR3 is built from 14 residues. V was shortened by 1 base and J by 6 bases, with 10 bases between the two germline ends. CDR3 protein: CASSLLGLGQPQHF. The CDR3 DNA reads TGTGCCAGCAGTTTATTAGGTTTGGGTCAGCCCCAGCATTTT.

V usage is TRBV12-3 or TRBV12-4 and J usage is TRBJ2-7; unclear D gene. Trimming took 5 bases from V and 0 from J, leaving 8 bases between them. The CDR3 totals 13 residues. DNA of the CDR3: TGTGCCAGCAGTGACTGGAGCTCCTACGAGCAGTACTTC. It is translated as CASSDWSSYEQYF.

This clonotype was counted a single time. Its ends do not fully match the called genes, so a read error is possible. The genes are TRBV6-7 and TRBJ2-5; D not certain. TRBV6-7 is recorded as an ORF, its role being uncertain. This CDR3 region has 14 residues. CDR3 protein: CASSDSKGEETQYF. CDR3 bases: TGTGCCAGCAGTGACTCTAAAGGCGAAGAGACCCAGTACTTC.

The chain employs TRBV12-3 or TRBV12-4 and TRBJ2-1; 9 bases match TRBD2. The CDR3 length is 18 residues. V shed 6 bases and J 4 bases; nucleotides not matched to a gene: 16. CDR3 DNA sequence: TGTGCCAGCAGCCCTTATGGTAGCGGGAGTGGATTTTACAATGAGCAGTTCTTC. Its translation: CASSPYGSGSGFYNEQFF.

This clonotype was seen only a few times. The V and J genes are TRBV9 and TRBJ2-5; 10 bases line up with TRBD2. The DNA end lines up better with TRBJ2-7; the J call may be wrong. This CDR3 has 15 residues. Germline lookup yields CDR1 SGDLS and CDR2 YYNGEE. This chain's CDR3 is CASSVLAGDRGEQYF. The CDR3 bases are TGTGCCAGCAGCGTACTAGCGGGAGACCGGGGCGAGCAGTACTTC.

This sequence joins TRBV6-1 and TRBJ2-7, with TRBD2 matching 7 bases. The CDR3 totals 14 residues. Germline assignment: CDR1 MNHNS and CDR2 SASEGT. Trimming cost V 1 base and J 9 bases; bases outside gene matches: 9. In DNA, the CDR3 is TGTGCCAGCAGTGAAGTAGCAGGGAGGGATTGGCAGTACTTC. This encodes CASSEVAGRDWQYF.

This clonotype was counted at least ten times. This CDR3 is CASSLSWDRADGYTF. CDR3 sequence (DNA): TGTGCCAGCAGCTTAAGTTGGGACAGGGCTGATGGCTACACCTTC. The chain joins TRBV11-2 to TRBJ1-2; 9 bases are shared with TRBD1. The V and J ends lost 2 bases and 6 bases, in that order; junction bases with no gene match: 7. This CDR3 spans 15 amino acids. Germline V gene lookup returns CDR1 SGHAT and CDR2 FQNNGV. The variable domain in full, completed from reference TRBV11-2 and TRBJ1-2, reads EAGVAQSPRYKIIEKRQSVAFWCNPISGHATLYWYQQILGQGPKLLIQFQNNGVVDDSQLPKDRFSAERLKGVDSTLKIQPAKLEDSAVYLCASSLSWDRADGYTFGSGTRLTVV.

This rearrangement joins TRBV25-1 to TRBJ1-2; D may be TRBD1 (5 bases). Germline loops: CDR1 MGHDK, CDR2 SYGVNS. This CDR3 spans 16 amino acids. Trimming shortened V by 9 bases and J by 2 bases, and 22 bases separated the two germline ends. CDR3 residues: CASPQPGQPLNYGYTF. The CDR3 DNA follows: TGTGCCAGTCCCCAGCCGGGGCAGCCCTTAAACTATGGCTACACCTTC.

A few counts support this clonotype. The chain uses TRBV10-2 and TRBJ1-2; no definite D call. Germline lookup yields CDR1 WSHSY and CDR2 SAAADI. This CDR3 comprises 14 residues. V lost 4 bases to trimming and J lost 4 bases, with 13 bases between them. In DNA form, the CDR3 reads TGCGCCAGCAGTGCCTCAGCCCCTGGCTATGGCTACACCTTC. Amino acids: CASSASAPGYGYTF.

The chain carries TRBV5-1 and TRBJ2-7, with 10 nucleotides matching TRBD1. Trimming at V came to 4 bases and at J to 10 bases, leaving 5 bases not matched to a gene. CDR3 length equals 12 residues. Germline CDR1 SGHRS, CDR2 YFSETQ. DNA for the CDR3: TGCGCCAGCAGCCTGGGACAGGGGCTTCAGTACTTC. As protein: CASSLGQGLQYF.

The sample holds a few counts of this clonotype. The chain couples TRBV6-5 to TRBJ2-5; 14 bases align to TRBD2. The CDR3 is 16 amino acids. The ends lost 6 bases at V and 2 bases at J; junction bases unmatched: 5. Per germline, CDR1 MNHEY and CDR2 SVGAGI. CDR3 sequence (DNA): TGTGCCAGCAGGCGACTAGCGGGGGGGCGGCAAGAGACCCAGTACTTC. It yields the protein CASRRLAGGRQETQYF.

This chain links TRBV28 with TRBJ2-3; perhaps TRBD2 as D (5 bases). This CDR3 has 15 amino acids. Germline V lookup: CDR1 MDHEN, CDR2 SYDVKM. The V gene lost 2 bases and the J gene lost 2 bases, with 11 bases spanning the gap. The CDR3 nucleotides are TGTGCCAGCAGTTTAGGGTCTAGCTTCACAGATACGCAGTATTTT. Protein: CASSLGSSFTDTQYF. Drawing the rest from reference TRBV28 and TRBJ2-3, the complete variable domain is DVKVTQSSRYLVKRTGEKVFLECVQDMDHENMFWYRQDPGLGLRLIYFSYDVKMKEKGDIPEGYSVSREKKERFSLILESASTNQTSMYLCASSLGSSFTDTQYFGPGTRLTVL.

This clonotype was recorded a few times. The chain recombines TRBV11-2 with TRBJ2-1; tentatively, D is TRBD1 (5 bases). Germline assignment: CDR1 SGHAT and CDR2 FQNNGV. This CDR3 has 16 residues. Deletions cut 5 bases from V and 2 bases from J, with 16 bases between. The CDR3 is CASSNDPGITYNEQFF. The CDR3 nucleotides read TGTGCCAGCAGCAATGACCCAGGGATAACCTACAATGAGCAGTTCTTC.

This clonotype was detected only a few times. CDR3 sequence: CSARGRETYEQYF. CDR3 bases: TGCAGTGCTAGAGGGCGGGAAACCTACGAGCAGTACTTC. This chain uses TRBV20-1 with TRBJ2-7; TRBD2 is a possible D gene (6 bases). CDR1 DFQATT and CDR2 SNEGSKA come from the germline V gene (reference sequence). The CDR3 runs to 13 residues. The germline V and J ends were trimmed by 1 base and 2 bases, with 9 bases remaining between them.

The gene calls are TRBV7-6 and TRBJ2-1; 9 bases agree with TRBD2. Germline trimming cut 4 bases from V and 5 bases from J; bases unmatched to any gene: 9. There are 16 residues in the CDR3. The germline V gene has CDR1 SGHVS and CDR2 FNYEAQ. The CDR3 DNA reads TGTGCCAGCAGCTCCGTGGCGGGGGGGCCAAACAATGAGCAGTTCTTC. It codes for CASSSVAGGPNNEQFF. Combining the CDR3 with reference TRBV7-6 and TRBJ2-1 gives the whole variable domain GAGVSQSPRYKVTKRGQDVALRCDPISGHVSLYWYRQALGQGPEFLTYFNYEAQQDKSGLPNDRFSAERPEGSISTLTIQRTEQRDSAMYRCASSSVAGGPNNEQFFGPGTRLTVL.

The rearrangement joins TRBV6-2 or TRBV6-3 to TRBJ2-5; D perhaps matches TRBD2 (6 bases). Germline V gene sequence: CDR1 MNHEY, CDR2 SVGEGT. The CDR3 is 14 amino acids. Trimming stripped 6 bases from V and 11 bases from J, with 22 bases between. CDR3: CASSEGWRDGTQYF. CDR3 DNA sequence: TGTGCCAGCAGCGAGGGATGGCGGGATGGAACGCAGTACTTC.